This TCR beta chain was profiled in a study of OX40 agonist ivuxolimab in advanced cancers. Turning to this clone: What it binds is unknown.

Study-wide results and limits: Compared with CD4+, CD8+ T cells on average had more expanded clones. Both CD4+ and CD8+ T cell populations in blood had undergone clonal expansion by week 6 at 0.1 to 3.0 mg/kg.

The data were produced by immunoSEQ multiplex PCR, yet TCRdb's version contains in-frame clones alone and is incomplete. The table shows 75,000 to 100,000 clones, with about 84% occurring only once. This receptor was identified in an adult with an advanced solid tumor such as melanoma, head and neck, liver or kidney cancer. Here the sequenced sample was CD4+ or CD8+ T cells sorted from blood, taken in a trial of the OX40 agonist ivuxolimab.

CDR3 bases: TGTGCCAGCTCACCAGGGCAGACTGGAAACACCATATATTTT. This codes for CASSPGQTGNTIYF. V gene TRBV18 combines with J gene TRBJ1-3; D is ambiguous. Trimming removed 2 bases from V and 2 bases from J, with 7 bases in between. This CDR3 has 14 amino acids. Germline CDR1 and CDR2: KGHSH and LQKENI.